The sequence of this TCR beta chain was determined in a study of long-term antiretroviral therapy in people with HIV. General study findings and limits: After ART, diversity increased yet remained lower than transplant donor controls.

Notes on this clone: Its antigen is as yet unknown.

Looked up from germline, CDR1 is SGHDT and CDR2 is YYEEEE. The length of the CDR3 is 16 residues. Trimming took 6 bases from V and 2 from J; bases not matched to a gene: 13. This was the immunoSEQ v3.0 assay at survey level. Profiled with immunoSEQ multiplex PCR; TCRdb holds only in-frame clones, not every one. In the table there are 29,000 or so clones, approximately 94% of which are singletons. No fewer than two post-ART and no fewer than one pre-ART PBMC samples existed for each donor. Going into DNA extraction, samples held roughly 0.9-11 million cryopreserved PBMC. The sequence was collected from a man in his fifties with HIV. This chain uses TRBV5-6 with TRBJ1-1, with 7 bases aligning to TRBD1. Sequenced material: unsorted PBMCs, taken more than 7.1 years after starting antiretroviral therapy. CDR3 in amino acids: CASTLRNRGLNTEAFF. The CDR3 DNA reads as TGTGCCAGCACCCTACGTAACAGGGGTTTAAACACTGAAGCTTTCTTT.